This TCR beta chain was sequenced during a study of cytomegalovirus exposure and HLA in healthy donors. The overall study: An analysis done earlier identified approximately 120 million unique TCR beta sequences from around 180 million T cells. Findings of the study overall: HLA alleles showed associations with roughly 17,000 TCR beta sequences in a later analysis, at a 0.05 false discovery rate. Some V segments could not be told apart, so they were left out, TRBV6-2 and TRBV6-3 among them. With further analysis later on, most CMV-associated TCR beta chains appeared HLA-restricted.

60 Vbeta and 13 Jbeta primers were used in PCR. Only in-frame clones appear in the TCRdb table, and some are missing; sequencing was by immunoSEQ multiplex PCR. This sample has 150,000 to 200,000 clones, with roughly four fifths found just once. Points on this clone: What it recognizes is unknown.

From germline, CDR1 is SNHLY and CDR2 FYNNEI. The CDR3 totals 14 residues. V lost 5 bases to trimming and J lost 4 bases; unmatched junction nucleotides: 5. The sequence derives from a woman under 30 in good health and CMV-seronegative. V gene TRBV2 combines with J gene TRBJ2-7, with 10 bases fitting TRBD2. The sequenced sample consisted of PBMCs. CDR3 loop: CASSTTSGTYEQYF. The CDR3 DNA is TGTGCCAGCAGTACAACTAGCGGGACTTACGAGCAGTACTTC.